This TCR beta chain was sequenced during a study of T cell responses to AZD1222 COVID-19 vaccine. The table came from immunoSEQ multiplex PCR; TCRdb's copy has only in-frame clones and leaves some out. The sample consists of over 100,000 clones, around 90% of them appearing once. Germline CDR1 reads SGHTA; CDR2 reads FQGNSA. This CDR3 region has 14 residues. V was pared by 2 bases and J by 4 bases, with 9 bases between. Sequences were derived from peripheral blood, sampled on day 0 of AZD1222 vaccination. This TCR derives from an adult in good health. The chain uses TRBV7-2 and TRBJ1-5; D is unclear. The CDR3 bases are TGTGCCAGCAGCTTAACTTCGGGGAATCAGCCCCAGCATTTT. Residues: CASSLTSGNQPQHF. Looking up the rest from reference TRBV7-2 and TRBJ1-5 gives the full variable domain: GAGVSQSPSNKVTEKGKDVELRCDPISGHTALYWYRQSLGQGLEFLIYFQGNSAPDKSGLPSDRFSAERTGGSVSTLTIQRTQQEDSAVYLCASSLTSGNQPQHFGDGTRLSIL.